This TCR beta chain was captured in a study of CXCR3-negative and CXCR3-positive naive CD8 T cells. Findings and caveats of the study: Hydrophobicity was higher for TRB CDR3s found in CXCR3-positive naive cells than in CXCR3-negative naive cells. Both of the naive subsets showed about the same high diversity, but memory CD8+ cells had much less. Across naive subsets, surface CD5 expression was comparable, and TCR strength was inferred from properties of the TRB CDR3.

This CDR3 contains 17 residues. Germline V CDR1 and CDR2: MNHEY, SVGAGI. UMI-labeled 5' RACE yielded the TRB cDNA libraries. One entry per CDR3 protein, without DNA, is what TCRdb gives after re-calling the 5' RACE reads. The sample includes about 150,000 distinct CDR3 sequences. For this clonotype: Its specificity is unknown.

Sorts that each held 300,000 or so cells were run in triplicate for every CD8+ T cell subset. A CD45RO-CCR7+CD27+CD95- profile was what naive CD8+ T cells displayed. This receptor was obtained from a human donor in good health. Some clones in this sample may be carry-over from other donors' samples. Sequences were obtained from naive CXCR3+ CD8+ T cells from blood. Subset defined: CD45RO-CCR7+CD27+CD95- naive CD8+ T cells expressing CXCR3 (TNR3+). J is TRBJ2-7 and V is TRBV6-5; lacking DNA, the TRBD2 call made by TCRdb goes unchecked. CDR3 protein: CASSSRPRGPNSYEQYF.